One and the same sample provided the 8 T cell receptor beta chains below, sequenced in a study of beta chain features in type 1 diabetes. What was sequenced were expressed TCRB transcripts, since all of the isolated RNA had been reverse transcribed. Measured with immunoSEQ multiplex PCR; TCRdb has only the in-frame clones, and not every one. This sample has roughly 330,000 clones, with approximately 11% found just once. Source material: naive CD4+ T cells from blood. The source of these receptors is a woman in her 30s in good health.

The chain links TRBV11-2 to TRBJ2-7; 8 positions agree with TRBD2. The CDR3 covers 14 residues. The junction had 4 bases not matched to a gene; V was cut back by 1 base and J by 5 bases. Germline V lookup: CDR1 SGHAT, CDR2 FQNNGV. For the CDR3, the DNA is TGTGCCAGCAGCTTAGTTCCAGCGGGAGACGAGCAGTACTTC. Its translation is CASSLVPAGDEQYF.

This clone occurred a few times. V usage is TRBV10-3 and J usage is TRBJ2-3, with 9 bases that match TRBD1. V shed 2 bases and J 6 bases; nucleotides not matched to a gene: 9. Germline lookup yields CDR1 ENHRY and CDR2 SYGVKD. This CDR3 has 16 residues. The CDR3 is CAISEPGQGLSDTQYF. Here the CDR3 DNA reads TGTGCCATCAGTGAGCCGGGACAGGGACTGTCGGATACGCAGTATTTT.

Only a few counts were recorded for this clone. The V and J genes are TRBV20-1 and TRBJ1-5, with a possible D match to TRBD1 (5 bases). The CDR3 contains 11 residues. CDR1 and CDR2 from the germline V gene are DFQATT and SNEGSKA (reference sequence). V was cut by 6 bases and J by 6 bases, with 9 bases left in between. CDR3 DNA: TGCAGTGCGCAGGGAGGTCAGCCCCAGCATTTT. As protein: CSAQGGQPQHF.

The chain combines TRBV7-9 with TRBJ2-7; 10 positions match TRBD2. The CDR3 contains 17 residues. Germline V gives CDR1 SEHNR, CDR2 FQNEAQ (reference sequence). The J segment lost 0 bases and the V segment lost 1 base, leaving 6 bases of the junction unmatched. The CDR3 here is CASSLVGSSGSSYEQYF. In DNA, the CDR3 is TGTGCCAGCAGCTTAGTAGGCTCTAGCGGGAGCTCCTACGAGCAGTACTTC.

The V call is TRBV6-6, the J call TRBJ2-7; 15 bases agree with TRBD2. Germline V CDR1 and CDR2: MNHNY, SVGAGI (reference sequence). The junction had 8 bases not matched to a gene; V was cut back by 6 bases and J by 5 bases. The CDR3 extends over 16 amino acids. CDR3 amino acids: CASRDEGLAGGHEQYF. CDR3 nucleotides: TGTGCCAGCAGGGACGAGGGACTAGCGGGAGGTCACGAGCAGTACTTC.

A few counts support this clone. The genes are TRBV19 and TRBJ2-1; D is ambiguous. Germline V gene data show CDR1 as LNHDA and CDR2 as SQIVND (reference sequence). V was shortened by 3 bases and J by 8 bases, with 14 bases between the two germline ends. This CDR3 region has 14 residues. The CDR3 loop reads CASSIWRHPDEQFF. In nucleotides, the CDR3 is TGTGCCAGTAGTATCTGGCGGCACCCTGATGAGCAGTTCTTC.

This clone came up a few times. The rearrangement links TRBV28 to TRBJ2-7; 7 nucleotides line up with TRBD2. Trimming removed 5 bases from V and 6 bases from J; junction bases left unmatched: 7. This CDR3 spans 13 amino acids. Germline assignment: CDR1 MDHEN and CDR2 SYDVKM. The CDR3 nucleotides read TGTGCCAGCAGTCGGACTAGTTTTTCCGAGCAGTACTTC. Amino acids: CASSRTSFSEQYF.

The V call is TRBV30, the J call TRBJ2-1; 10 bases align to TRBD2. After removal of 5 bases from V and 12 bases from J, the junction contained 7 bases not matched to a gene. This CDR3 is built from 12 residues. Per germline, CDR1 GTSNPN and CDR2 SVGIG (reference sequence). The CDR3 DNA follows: TGTGCCTGGGGCACTAGCGGGAACCGGCAGTTCTTC. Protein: CAWGTSGNRQFF.